A single sample is the source of the 32 T cell receptor beta chains below, sequenced in a study of cytomegalovirus exposure and HLA in healthy donors. Primers: 60 Vbeta forward and 13 Jbeta reverse. Sequenced by immunoSEQ multiplex PCR; TCRdb stores in-frame clones only, minus some. The repertoire includes 130,000 or so clones, about three quarters of them detected once, and over 5% sits in the top ten. Sample: PBMCs. The source of these receptors is a woman aged 35 to 49 in good health and CMV-seronegative.

Notes on this clone: The same CDR3 can be traced to other DNA sequences in this sample. This chain uses TRBV18 with TRBJ2-2; TRBD1 matches at 11 bases. The V segment lost 3 bases and the J segment 5 bases; nucleotides outside the gene matches: 11. There are 18 residues in the CDR3. Per the germline V gene, CDR1 is KGHSH and CDR2 is LQKENI. This CDR3 is CASSPQSPGTGGTGELFF. CDR3 DNA: TGTGCCAGCTCACCTCAATCTCCCGGGACAGGGGGAACCGGGGAGCTGTTTTTT.

This chain connects TRBV7-6 to TRBJ2-5, with 14 bases lining up with TRBD2. The DNA end is a closer match to TRBJ2-7, so the J assignment may be wrong. The CDR3 covers 15 residues. The germline CDR1 and CDR2 sequences are SGHVS and FNYEAQ. Here the CDR3 reads CASSLTSGRASEQYF. The CDR3 DNA reads as TGTGCCAGCAGCTTGACTAGCGGGAGGGCCAGCGAGCAGTACTTC.

A single count supports this clone. Germline is not matched at one junction end, which may reflect a read error. The chain combines TRBV7-9 with TRBJ1-1; a possible D gene is TRBD1 (5 bases). Per germline, CDR1 SEHNR and CDR2 FQNEAQ (reference sequence). The CDR3 length is 16 residues. The CDR3 loop reads CSSIPDRGGSNTEAFF. In DNA form, the CDR3 reads TGTTCCAGCATCCCTGATAGGGGAGGGTCGAACACTGAAGCTTTCTTT.

This clone came up once. The chain's CDR3 is CASSRLAGGPYEQYF. CDR3 nucleotides: TGTGCCAGCAGCCGACTAGCGGGAGGGCCCTACGAGCAGTACTTC. The genes are TRBV7-2 and TRBJ2-7, with 14 bases fitting TRBD2. Germline V gene data show CDR1 as SGHTA and CDR2 as FQGNSA. This CDR3 spans 15 amino acids. V gave up 5 bases and J gave up 2 bases; unmatched junction bases: 2.

This clone came up a few times. The V call is TRBV7-9, the J call TRBJ2-7, with D perhaps matching TRBD1 (7 bases). Germline CDR1 reads SEHNR; CDR2 reads FQNEAQ (reference sequence). This CDR3 spans 13 amino acids. The germline V and J ends were trimmed by 4 bases and 4 bases, with 11 bases remaining between them. CDR3 residues: CASSSGGQYEQYF. CDR3 DNA: TGTGCCAGCAGCTCAGGGGGGCAATACGAGCAGTACTTC.

Only a few counts were recorded for this clone. This chain connects TRBV5-1 to TRBJ1-6; D call uncertain. V gave up 4 bases and J gave up 12 bases, with 14 bases separating them. Germline CDR1 SGHRS, CDR2 YFSETQ. The CDR3 is 13 amino acids. CDR3 DNA sequence: TGCGCCAGCAGCACGGGGTACTTCGAACCCCTCCACTTT. The encoded protein is CASSTGYFEPLHF. The full variable domain, with the rest looked up from reference TRBV5-1 and TRBJ1-6, is KAGVTQTPRYLIKTRGQQVTLSCSPISGHRSVSWYQQTPGQGLQFLFEYFSETQRNKGNFPGRFSGRQFSNSRSEMNVSTLELGDSALYLCASSTGYFEPLHFGNGTRLTVT.

The CDR3 protein is CASSLIGERETDTQYF. Written as DNA, the CDR3 is TGTGCCAGCAGCTTGATTGGGGAGCGGGAGACAGATACGCAGTATTTT. This chain joins TRBV5-6 and TRBJ2-3; 8 bases are a match to TRBD2. This CDR3 has 16 residues. V was clipped by 1 base and J by 3 bases; unmatched bases: 7. Germline lookup yields CDR1 SGHDT and CDR2 YYEEEE.

This clone was seen only a few times. The CDR3 here is CASSLVRDREAETQYF. In DNA, the CDR3 is TGTGCCAGCAGTTTAGTCCGGGACAGGGAGGCGGAGACCCAGTACTTC. The V call is TRBV28, the J call TRBJ2-5; TRBD1 matches at 9 bases. The CDR3 length is 16 residues. Per the germline V gene, CDR1 is MDHEN and CDR2 is SYDVKM. The trim removed 2 bases at V and 5 bases at J, leaving 9 bases unmatched.

CDR3 protein: CASSQDPGVPFNEQFF. Written as DNA, the CDR3 is TGCGCCAGCAGCCAAGACCCCGGAGTTCCCTTCAATGAGCAGTTCTTC. The rearrangement joins TRBV4-3 to TRBJ2-1; D is unresolved. The CDR3 is 16 amino acids. The V gene lost 0 bases and the J gene lost 6 bases, with 15 bases spanning the gap. Germline V lookup: CDR1 LGHNA, CDR2 YSLEER.

The chain is built from TRBV11-3 and TRBJ2-7, with D uncertain. The length of the CDR3 is 15 residues. Trimming shortened V by 5 bases and J by 4 bases, and 18 bases separated the two germline ends. Germline V gene sequence: CDR1 SGHNT, CDR2 YENEEA. The CDR3 spells CASSKTSEREYEQYF. The DNA of the CDR3 is TGTGCCAGCAGCAAGACATCTGAACGAGAATACGAGCAGTACTTC.

This clone was counted a few times. The chain uses TRBV6-4 and TRBJ2-1, with TRBD2 identical over 11 bases. The ends lost 5 bases at V and 8 bases at J; junction bases unmatched: 8. This CDR3 has 15 amino acids. CDR1 and CDR2 from the germline V gene are MRHNA and SNTAGT. CDR3 sequence reads: CASSHTSGSGDEQFF. The DNA for the CDR3 is TGTGCCAGCAGTCATACTAGCGGGAGTGGCGATGAGCAGTTCTTC.

The chain carries TRBV11-2 and TRBJ2-4, with 7 positions matching TRBD1. After removal of 2 bases from V and 12 bases from J, the junction contained 7 bases not matched to a gene. The CDR3 has 13 amino acids. Looked up from germline, CDR1 is SGHAT and CDR2 is FQNNGV. The CDR3 nucleotides are TGTGCCAGCAGCTTAAATCCCGGGGACAGTCAGTACTTC. Translating gives CASSLNPGDSQYF.

V usage is TRBV18 and J usage is TRBJ2-7; 13 positions match TRBD2. The CDR3 sequence is 16 residues long. The junction had 8 bases not matched to a gene; V was cut back by 4 bases and J by 5 bases. Germline CDR1 and CDR2: KGHSH and LQKENI. This CDR3 is CASSQTGLAGAHEQYF. Written as DNA, the CDR3 is TGTGCCAGCTCACAAACTGGACTAGCGGGAGCCCACGAGCAGTACTTC. The variable domain in full, completed from reference TRBV18 and TRBJ2-7, reads NAGVMQNPRHLVRRRGQEARLRCSPMKGHSHVYWYRQLPEEGLKFMVYLQKENIIDESGMPKERFSAEFPKEGPSILRIQQVVRGDSAAYFCASSQTGLAGAHEQYFGPGTRLTVT.

The chain links TRBV5-1 to TRBJ2-1; no firm D call. V was shortened by 3 bases and J by 1 base, with 8 bases between the two germline ends. The CDR3 is 14 residues long. Germline CDR1 is SGHRS and CDR2 is YFSETQ. The CDR3 spells CASSSDSSYNEQFF. The CDR3 DNA follows: TGCGCCAGCAGCTCAGACTCATCCTACAATGAGCAGTTCTTC.

This rearrangement joins TRBV5-1 to TRBJ2-5; 8 bases are shared with TRBD2. Germline CDR1 is SGHRS and CDR2 is YFSETQ. V lost 1 base, J lost 0 bases, and 5 bases stayed unmatched. The CDR3 runs to 16 residues. The CDR3 spells CASSLRGLADQETQYF. The CDR3, as DNA: TGCGCCAGCAGCTTGAGAGGACTAGCAGACCAAGAGACCCAGTACTTC.

The rearrangement links TRBV27 to TRBJ1-5; possible D gene TRBD1, 5 bases. The germline CDR1 and CDR2 sequences are MNHEY and SMNVEV (reference sequence). Trimming stripped 5 bases from V and 7 bases from J, with 24 bases between. This CDR3 spans 17 amino acids. The DNA for the CDR3 is TGTGCCAGCAGTGACCACCAGGGCACCCCAGAGGTCCAGCCCCAGCATTTT. Its protein product is CASSDHQGTPEVQPQHF.

This clone was counted only a few times. The CDR3 DNA follows: TGTGCCAGCAGCCCCAGTTCTAGAAACATTCAGTACTTC. Amino acids: CASSPSSRNIQYF. This chain links TRBV7-6 with TRBJ2-4; D is ambiguous. Trimming cost V 5 bases and J 6 bases, with 11 bases left between them. This CDR3 is 13 amino acids long. Germline CDR1 reads SGHVS; CDR2 reads FNYEAQ.

The chain joins TRBV7-9 to TRBJ1-1; the D is unclear. The germline gives CDR1 SEHNR, CDR2 FQNEAQ (reference sequence). Trimming left V 5 bases short and J 3 bases short, with 10 bases between. This CDR3 has 13 amino acids. The CDR3 nucleotides are TGTGCCAGCAGCCCACCTAGTGACACTGAAGCTTTCTTT. Its protein is CASSPPSDTEAFF.

The chain carries TRBV5-4 and TRBJ2-4; 7 bases map to TRBD1. CDR3 length: 16 residues. V dropped 4 bases and J dropped 3; count of bases not matched to a gene: 10. CDR1 and CDR2 (germline): SGHNT, YYREEE (reference sequence). The CDR3 region is CASSLNRGQVKNIQYF. DNA of the CDR3: TGTGCCAGCAGCCTTAACAGGGGTCAGGTCAAAAACATTCAGTACTTC.

The rearrangement uses TRBV5-4 and TRBJ2-6; 10 bases line up with TRBD1. J gave up 2 bases and V 4 bases, and 6 bases lay outside the gene matches. The germline V gene has CDR1 SGHNT and CDR2 YYREEE (reference sequence). The length of the CDR3 is 17 residues. CDR3 region: CASSPGTGVPGANVLTF. In nucleotides, the CDR3 is TGTGCCAGCAGCCCAGGGACAGGGGTCCCTGGGGCCAACGTCCTGACTTTC.

The chain carries TRBV19 and TRBJ1-1, with TRBD1 identical over 7 bases. Germline-derived CDR1 and CDR2 are LNHDA and SQIVND (reference sequence). Trimming took 1 base from V and 4 from J; bases not matched to a gene: 6. The CDR3 has 15 amino acids. CDR3 sequence: CASSIGNRGSTEAFF. As DNA, the CDR3 is TGTGCCAGTAGTATAGGCAACAGGGGCAGCACTGAAGCTTTCTTT. Full variable domain (outside the CDR3, taken from reference TRBV19 and TRBJ1-1): DGGITQSPKYLFRKEGQNVTLSCEQNLNHDAMYWYRQDPGQGLRLIYYSQIVNDFQKGDIAEGYSVSREKKESFPLTVTSAQKNPTAFYLCASSIGNRGSTEAFFGQGTRLTVV.

The genes are TRBV5-1 and TRBJ2-7, with D tentatively TRBD2 (5 bases). Germline CDR1 is SGHRS and CDR2 is YFSETQ. CDR3 length equals 14 residues. The germline V and J ends were trimmed by 2 bases and 2 bases, with 11 bases remaining between them. The CDR3 DNA reads TGCGCCAGCAGCTTATCGGGGTACCCCTACGAGCAGTACTTC. Its protein product is CASSLSGYPYEQYF.

The chain uses TRBV14 and TRBJ2-4; 9 bases align to TRBD1. The CDR3 covers 17 residues. V gave up 4 bases and J gave up 2 bases; unmatched junction bases: 9. Germline V lookup: CDR1 SGHDN, CDR2 FVKESK. The DNA for the CDR3 is TGTGCCAGCAGCCGGACCGGGACAGGGTTTCCCAAAAACATTCAGTACTTC. Translated, it gives CASSRTGTGFPKNIQYF.

This clone was observed a single time. Relative to the germline gene, one junction end is altered; a read error may explain this. CDR3 in DNA: TGTTCCAGCAGCCGAGGGCCTAATGAAAAACTGTTTTTT. Amino acid sequence: CSSSRGPNEKLFF. The V call is TRBV7-9, the J call TRBJ1-4; D gene ambiguous. Per the germline V gene, CDR1 is SEHNR and CDR2 is FQNEAQ (reference sequence). The CDR3 sequence is 13 residues long. Filled out from reference TRBV7-9 and TRBJ1-4, the complete variable domain reads DTGVSQNPRHKITKRGQNVTFRCDPISEHNRLYWYRQTLGQGPEFLTYFQNEAQLEKSRLLSDRFSAERPKGSFSTLEIQRTEQGDSAMYLCSSSRGPNEKLFFGSGTQLSVL.

J is TRBJ2-7 and V is TRBV28; 7 positions match TRBD2. Germline lookup yields CDR1 MDHEN and CDR2 SYDVKM. The CDR3 extends over 14 amino acids. The V and J ends lost 7 bases and 4 bases, in that order; junction bases with no gene match: 10. The CDR3 is CASTPGGGWYEQYF. In nucleotides, the CDR3 is TGTGCCAGCACCCCCGGGGGAGGGTGGTACGAGCAGTACTTC.

The chain couples TRBV4-2 to TRBJ2-1; TRBD2 matches 8 bases. The junction had 13 bases not matched to a gene; V was cut back by 1 base and J by 2 bases. The CDR3 is 19 residues long. Looked up from germline, CDR1 is LGHNA and CDR2 is YNFKEQ. As DNA, the CDR3 is TGTGCCAGCAGCCAAGTTATAGGTATTAGCGGGGCGACCTACAATGAGCAGTTCTTC. Its protein product is CASSQVIGISGATYNEQFF.

The CDR3, as DNA: TGTGCCAGTAGTATACGGGAGAACGCCTACGAGCAGTACTTC. Protein sequence: CASSIRENAYEQYF. The chain uses TRBV19 and TRBJ2-7; possibly TRBD2 for D (6 bases). Germline V gives CDR1 LNHDA, CDR2 SQIVND (reference sequence). This CDR3 contains 14 residues. Trimming took off 2 bases at V and 2 bases at J, with 10 bases between the two ends.

This CDR3 reads CASSKGGFGETQYF. CDR3 nucleotides: TGTGCCAGCAGTAAGGGAGGGTTCGGAGAGACCCAGTACTTC. The V gene is TRBV6-5, the J gene TRBJ2-5; TRBD2 agrees at 7 bases. There are 14 residues in the CDR3. CDR1 is MNHEY and CDR2 is SVGAGI in the germline V gene. V shed 5 bases and J 4 bases; nucleotides not matched to a gene: 7.

The chain carries TRBV18 and TRBJ2-2; D call uncertain. V lost 5 bases and J lost 4, with 17 bases in between. The CDR3 sequence is 16 residues long. Germline V gene data show CDR1 as KGHSH and CDR2 as LQKENI. The CDR3, as DNA: TGTGCCAGCTCAACGCACTCCTTGAGTCGCACCGGGGAGCTGTTTTTT. Translating it yields CASSTHSLSRTGELFF.

The rearrangement uses TRBV28 and TRBJ2-1; the match to TRBD1 covers 8 bases. Trimming removed 4 bases from V and 4 bases from J; junction bases left unmatched: 0. CDR3 length: 13 amino acids. Germline CDR1 and CDR2: MDHEN and SYDVKM. The CDR3 sequence: CASSWDRYNEQFF. The CDR3 coding sequence is TGTGCCAGCAGTTGGGACAGGTACAATGAGCAGTTCTTC.

The V gene is TRBV18, the J gene TRBJ1-6; 9 bases fit TRBD1. CDR3 length: 14 residues. Germline trimming cut 6 bases from V and 10 bases from J; bases unmatched to any gene: 7. Germline V gene data show CDR1 as KGHSH and CDR2 as LQKENI. The CDR3 sequence: CASSPGQGGSPLHF. The DNA for the CDR3 is TGTGCCAGCTCGCCGGGACAGGGAGGGTCACCCCTCCACTTT.

V is TRBV4-3 and J is TRBJ2-1, with D maybe TRBD2 (6 bases). The V gene lost 4 bases and the J gene lost 5 bases, with 15 bases spanning the gap. CDR1 LGHNA and CDR2 YSLEER come from the germline V gene. This CDR3 is built from 15 residues. The CDR3 DNA reads TGCGCCAGCAGCCCTAGACTAGGCTTCCACAATGAGCAGTTCTTC. As protein: CASSPRLGFHNEQFF.